This T cell receptor beta chain stems from a study of blood T cell repertoires in COVID-19. About the research overall: Samples of COVID-19 (acute and convalescent) were obtained from the United States, Italy and Spain. Sample material is recorded as cDNA or gDNA derived from T cells, B-cell-depleted T cells, or PBMCs.

As processed by the authors: Scientists estimated how many nucleated cells there were by amplifying reference gene primers. Sequencing used immunoSEQ multiplex PCR; TCRdb keeps in-frame clones, though not all of them. That table is the source of V, J and clone size, and D and trimming were worked out from the DNA. The sample includes about 63,000 clones, around 80% of them seen just once. The V end was cut by 5 bases, the J end by 7 bases, with 21 bases between. CDR1 is LGHNT, CDR2 FRNRAP, per germline. This CDR3 is 16 amino acids long. Participant age was roughly 18 to 95 years, and participants resided in roughly 25 US areas.

The V gene is TRBV12-5, the J gene TRBJ1-5; TRBD1 might be the D (5 bases). The specimen was PBMCs or T cells enriched from blood (not recorded which). This receptor was identified in a woman aged 40 to 50 with acute COVID-19. The chain's CDR3 is CASGGGSWGYGQPQHF. The DNA for the CDR3 is TGTGCTAGTGGTGGTGGTAGCTGGGGCTATGGGCAGCCCCAGCATTTT.